This entry describes one T cell receptor (beta chain). The antigen is unknown. The sort gate was single viable CD3+CD4+CD8-CD45RO+ cells for memory CD4+ T cells. The data belong to a study of memory CD4+ T cells and cytomegalovirus serostatus. Findings and caveats of the study: Of 150 to 200 reported CMV TCRbeta sequences, under 80 were found in memory CD4+ repertoires.

Germline CDR1 SGHDN, CDR2 FVKESK. The J segment lost 2 bases and the V segment lost 1 base, leaving 4 bases of the junction unmatched. The length of the CDR3 is 16 residues. Study processing details: Out-of-frame sequences were removed, leaving about 2,300,000 distinct TCRbeta sequences. The table came from immunoSEQ multiplex PCR; TCRdb's copy has only in-frame clones and leaves some out. That table supplies the V and J calls and clone size; D and trimming were determined from the DNA. This sample has 45,000 to 65,000 clones; about 79% occur once, and the top ten carry approximately 0.59%. This clonotype was obtained from an adult in good health and CMV-seronegative. Sequenced sample: memory CD4+ T cells from blood. The chain combines TRBV14 with TRBJ2-3; TRBD1 matches 9 bases. The CDR3 region is CASSQGDRGNTDTQYF. CDR3 coding DNA: TGTGCCAGCAGCCAAGGTGACAGGGGGAACACAGATACGCAGTATTTT.